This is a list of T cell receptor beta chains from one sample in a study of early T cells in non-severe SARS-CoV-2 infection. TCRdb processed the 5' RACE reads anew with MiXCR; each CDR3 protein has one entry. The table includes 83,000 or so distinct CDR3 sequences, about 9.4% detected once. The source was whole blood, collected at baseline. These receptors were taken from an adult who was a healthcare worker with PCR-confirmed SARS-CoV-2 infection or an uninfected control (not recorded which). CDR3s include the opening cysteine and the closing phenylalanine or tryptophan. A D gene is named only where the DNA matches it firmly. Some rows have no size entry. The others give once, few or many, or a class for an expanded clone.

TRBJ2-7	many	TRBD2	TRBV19	TGTGCCAGTAGCCCAGGGACTACACTACGCCAGCAGTACTTC	CASSPGTTLRQQYF
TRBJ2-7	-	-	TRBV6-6	TGTGCCAGCACCCCTCTCTGGAGCTCCTACGAGCAGTACTTC	CASTPLWSSYEQYF
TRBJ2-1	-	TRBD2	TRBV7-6	TGTGCCAGCAGCTTATTTACAGCGGGGGTTTCAGATGAGCAGTTCTTC	CASSLFTAGVSDEQFF
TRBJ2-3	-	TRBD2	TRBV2	TGTGCCAGCCTATTCAGCGGGAGAGCAGATACGCAGTATTTT	CASLFSGRADTQYF
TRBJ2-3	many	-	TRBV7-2	TGTGCCAGCAGCTCCCTCCTCACAGATACGCAGTATTTT	CASSSLLTDTQYF
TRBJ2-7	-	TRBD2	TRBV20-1	TGCAGTGCACGGGGACTAGCGGGAGTCTACGAGCAGTACTTC	CSARGLAGVYEQYF
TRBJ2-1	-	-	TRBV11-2	TGTGCCAGCAGCCCCGATAGCGGTATTATTAGTGAGCAGTTCTTC	CASSPDSGIISEQFF
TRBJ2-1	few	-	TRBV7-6	TGTGCCAGCAGCTTACTTGCGGGACAGACCTCCAATGAGCAGTTCTTC	CASSLLAGQTSNEQFF
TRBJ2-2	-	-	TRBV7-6	TGTGCCAGCAGCTTAGTACGCGGCAACACCGGGGAGCTGTTATTT	CASSLVRGNTGELLF
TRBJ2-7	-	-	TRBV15	TGTGTCACCAGCAGAGATATCGGGAGAAACGAGCAGTACTTC	CVTSRDIGRNEQYF
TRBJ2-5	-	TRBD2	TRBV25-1	TGTGCCAGCAGTGCCGCGGGACTAGCGGTTCCCAAGGCCCAGTACTTC	CASSAAGLAVPKAQYF
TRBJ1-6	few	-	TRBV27	TGTGCCAGCAGTGGGACGCTAGACTCACCCCTCCACTTT	CASSGTLDSPLHF
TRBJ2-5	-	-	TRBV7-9	TGTGCCAGCAGCCCCCACCACCAAGAGACCCAGTACTTC	CASSPHHQETQYF
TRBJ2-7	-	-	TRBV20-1	TGCAGTGCTACCGATAACGAGCAGTACTTC	CSATDNEQYF
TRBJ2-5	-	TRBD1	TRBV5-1	TGCGCCAGCAGCATAGGACAGGGAAGAGAGACCCAGTACTTC	CASSIGQGRETQYF
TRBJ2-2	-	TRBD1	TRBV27	TGTGCCAGCAGTTTCCTAGGGGGCGCCCCCGGGGAGCTGTTTTTT	CASSFLGGAPGELFF
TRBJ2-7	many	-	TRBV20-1	TGCAGTGTCGTAGCCGTCCAAGCCTACGAGCAGTACTTC	CSVVAVQAYEQYF
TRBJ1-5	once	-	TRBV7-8	TGTGCCAGCAGCTTAGCGGATTTGAGTACTCAGCCCCAGCATTTT	CASSLADLSTQPQHF
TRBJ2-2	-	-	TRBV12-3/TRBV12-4	TGTGCCAGCAGTTCCCCAGGTGGTTCCGGGGAGCTGTTTTTT	CASSSPGGSGELFF
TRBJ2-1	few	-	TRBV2	TGTGCCAGCAGTGAACCAGGCTATGAGCAGTTCTTC	CASSEPGYEQFF
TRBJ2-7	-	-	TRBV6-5	TGTGCCAGCAGTTACATGGAGGGAAGTGAGCAGTACTTC	CASSYMEGSEQYF
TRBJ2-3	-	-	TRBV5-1	TGCGCCAGCAGCTCTCTCCTGGAAGATACGCAGTATTTT	CASSSLLEDTQYF
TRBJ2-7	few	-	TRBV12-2	TGTGCAAGTCGCTTAGCTCTAGCGGGTCCTAACCACCCCTACGAGCAGTACTTC	CASRLALAGPNHPYEQYF
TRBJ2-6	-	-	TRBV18	TGTGCCAGCTCCGGAGAGGCGGACCTGACTTTC	CASSGEADLTF
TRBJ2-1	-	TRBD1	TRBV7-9	TGTGCCAGCCTCCGGACAGGGAGGAATGAGCAGTTCTTC	CASLRTGRNEQFF
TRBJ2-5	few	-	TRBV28	TGTGCCAGCAGTTTCTTCAAAGAGACCCAGTACTTC	CASSFFKETQYF
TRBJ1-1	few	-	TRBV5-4	TGTGCCAGCACCTGGGAAGGTTTGAACACTGAAGCTTTCTTT	CASTWEGLNTEAFF